Listed below are T cell receptor beta chains from one sample, sequenced in a study of blood T cell repertoires in COVID-19. Generated by immunoSEQ multiplex PCR, the TCRdb table keeps only in-frame clones and is missing some. The sample yields some 400,000 clones, approximately 89% seen once. Input material: PBMCs or T cells enriched from blood (not recorded which). The receptors shown here come from a woman aged 25-40 years who had recovered from COVID-19. Each CDR3 is given with its conserved first and last residue. The D gene is left open where the match is weak. A clone size is listed for some rows: how often the clone was seen (once, few, many), or a class if it is expanded.

d_gene,abundance,j_gene,v_gene,CDR3aa,CDR3nt
NA,NA,TRBJ2-5,TRBV6-5,CASSSGGYRETQYF,TGTGCCAGCAGTTCAGGAGGGTATCGGGAGACCCAGTACTTC
NA,NA,TRBJ2-3,TRBV24-1,CATSDVGGDTQYF,TGTGCCACCAGTGATGTGGGAGGTGATACGCAGTATTTT
TRBD1,NA,TRBJ1-2,TRBV5-1,CASSQRGQGGYYGYTF,TGCGCCAGCAGCCAGCGGGGACAGGGCGGTTACTATGGCTACACCTTC
NA,once,TRBJ1-4,TRBV7-3,CASSPGGGLGEKLFF,TGTGCCAGCAGCCCCGGGGGGGGGCTCGGGGAAAAACTGTTTTTT
NA,NA,TRBJ2-1,TRBV27,CASSLTGREQFF,TGTGCCAGCAGCTTAACAGGGCGCGAGCAGTTCTTC
NA,few,TRBJ2-1,TRBV15,CATSRDGQGRNEQFF,TGTGCCACCAGCAGAGATGGCCAGGGAAGGAATGAGCAGTTCTTC
NA,NA,TRBJ2-2,TRBV4-1,CASSQDSRTNTGELFF,TGCGCCAGCAGCCAAGACTCGAGAACTAACACCGGGGAGCTGTTTTTT
NA,NA,TRBJ1-6,TRBV7-3,CASSHLDRTSPLHF,TGTGCCAGCAGCCACCTTGACAGGACATCACCCCTCCACTTT
NA,few,TRBJ1-3,TRBV30,CAWSDYDMSSGNTIYF,TGTGCCTGGAGTGATTACGACATGAGCTCTGGAAACACCATATATTTT
NA,NA,TRBJ1-1,TRBV5-6,CASSSQGIRAFF,TGTGCCAGCAGCTCGCAGGGAATACGAGCTTTCTTT
TRBD1,NA,TRBJ2-7,TRBV24-1,CATSDPTGGDEQYF,TGTGCCACCAGTGATCCCACAGGGGGCGACGAGCAGTACTTC
NA,NA,TRBJ1-1,TRBV19,CASSPGTEAFF,TGTGCCAGTAGCCCAGGGACTGAAGCTTTCTTT
NA,NA,TRBJ1-1,TRBV27,CASSPSGDMNTEAFF,TGTGCCAGCAGTCCCTCAGGTGACATGAACACTGAAGCTTTCTTT
NA,NA,TRBJ2-7,TRBV3-1/TRBV3-2,CASSQGFGAEQYF,TGTGCCAGCAGCCAAGGGTTTGGGGCCGAGCAGTACTTC
TRBD2,NA,TRBJ2-1,TRBV5-1,CASSPAIAGSNEQFF,TGCGCCAGCAGCCCGGCGATAGCGGGATCCAATGAGCAGTTCTTC
NA,NA,TRBJ2-3,TRBV7-2,CASSLRPDTQYF,TGTGCCAGCAGCCTACGTCCAGATACGCAGTATTTT
NA,NA,TRBJ2-7,TRBV18,CASSLRGVSYEQYF,TGTGCCAGCTCACTTAGGGGCGTTTCCTACGAGCAGTACTTC
TRBD1,NA,TRBJ1-5,TRBV5-6,CASSFRGPEQPQHF,TGTGCCAGCAGCTTCAGGGGGCCGGAGCAGCCCCAGCATTTT
TRBD1,NA,TRBJ2-7,TRBV7-3,CASSLTGTEAYEQYF,TGTGCCAGCAGCTTAACCGGGACAGAAGCCTACGAGCAGTACTTC
NA,NA,TRBJ2-3,TRBV2,CASSEGRGTDTQYF,TGTGCCAGCAGTGAGGGTCGGGGGACAGATACGCAGTATTTT
TRBD2,NA,TRBJ2-3,TRBV7-9,CASSWVAGVGTDTQYF,TGTGCCAGCAGCTGGGTAGCGGGAGTGGGCACAGATACGCAGTATTTT
TRBD1,NA,TRBJ2-5,TRBV5-1,CASSFGTGKETQYF,TGCGCCAGCAGCTTCGGGACAGGGAAAGAGACCCAGTACTTC
TRBD2,NA,TRBJ2-3,TRBV10-2,CASSELTGTSGDTQYF,TGCGCCAGCAGTGAGCTGACCGGGACTAGCGGAGATACGCAGTATTTT
NA,NA,TRBJ2-1,TRBV3-1/TRBV3-2,CASSQAPSSYNEQFF,TGTGCCAGCAGCCAAGCCCCTAGCTCCTACAATGAGCAGTTCTTC
TRBD1,NA,TRBJ1-1,TRBV27,CASSLGQGKAFF,TGTGCCAGCAGTTTAGGACAGGGTAAAGCTTTCTTT
NA,once,TRBJ1-2,TRBV14,CASSQASNYGYTF,TGTGCCAGCAGCCAAGCGTCCAACTATGGCTACACCTTC
NA,NA,TRBJ1-2,TRBV9,CASSVGGGMGGYTF,TGTGCCAGCAGCGTAGGAGGGGGTATGGGTGGCTACACCTTC
TRBD1,once,TRBJ1-5,TRBV19,CATKDRGHQPQHF,TGTGCCACCAAAGACAGGGGGCATCAGCCCCAGCATTTT
NA,once,TRBJ1-1,TRBV7-9,CASSTGDNRLEAFF,TGTGCCAGCAGCACTGGGGACAACCGCCTTGAAGCTTTCTTT
TRBD2,NA,TRBJ2-7,TRBV10-3,CAISESGRVSGREDPYEQYF,TGTGCCATCAGTGAGTCGGGCAGGGTTAGCGGGAGGGAAGACCCCTACGAGCAGTACTTC
NA,NA,TRBJ2-5,TRBV27,CASSPLPGQAQETQYF,TGTGCCAGCAGTCCACTCCCAGGGCAGGCGCAAGAGACCCAGTACTTC
NA,NA,TRBJ2-1,TRBV27,CASSLPGSPYNEQFF,TGTGCCAGCAGTTTACCGGGTTCCCCATACAATGAGCAGTTCTTC
NA,few,TRBJ1-1,TRBV28,CASSFNEGRNTEAFF,TGTGCCAGCAGTTTTAATGAGGGCAGGAACACTGAAGCTTTCTTT
TRBD2,NA,TRBJ2-7,TRBV10-3,CAISESIVAGGYEQYF,TGTGCCATCAGTGAGTCGATCGTAGCGGGAGGGTACGAGCAGTACTTC
TRBD2,NA,TRBJ2-4,TRBV19,CASSPWGGMPKNIQYF,TGTGCCAGTAGTCCCTGGGGGGGAATGCCCAAAAACATTCAGTACTTC
NA,few,TRBJ2-1,TRBV7-9,CASSLVLAASYNEQFF,TGTGCCAGCAGCTTAGTACTTGCGGCCTCCTACAATGAGCAGTTCTTC
TRBD1,NA,TRBJ1-5,TRBV19,CASSIDREGNQPQHF,TGTGCCAGTAGTATCGACAGGGAGGGCAATCAGCCCCAGCATTTT